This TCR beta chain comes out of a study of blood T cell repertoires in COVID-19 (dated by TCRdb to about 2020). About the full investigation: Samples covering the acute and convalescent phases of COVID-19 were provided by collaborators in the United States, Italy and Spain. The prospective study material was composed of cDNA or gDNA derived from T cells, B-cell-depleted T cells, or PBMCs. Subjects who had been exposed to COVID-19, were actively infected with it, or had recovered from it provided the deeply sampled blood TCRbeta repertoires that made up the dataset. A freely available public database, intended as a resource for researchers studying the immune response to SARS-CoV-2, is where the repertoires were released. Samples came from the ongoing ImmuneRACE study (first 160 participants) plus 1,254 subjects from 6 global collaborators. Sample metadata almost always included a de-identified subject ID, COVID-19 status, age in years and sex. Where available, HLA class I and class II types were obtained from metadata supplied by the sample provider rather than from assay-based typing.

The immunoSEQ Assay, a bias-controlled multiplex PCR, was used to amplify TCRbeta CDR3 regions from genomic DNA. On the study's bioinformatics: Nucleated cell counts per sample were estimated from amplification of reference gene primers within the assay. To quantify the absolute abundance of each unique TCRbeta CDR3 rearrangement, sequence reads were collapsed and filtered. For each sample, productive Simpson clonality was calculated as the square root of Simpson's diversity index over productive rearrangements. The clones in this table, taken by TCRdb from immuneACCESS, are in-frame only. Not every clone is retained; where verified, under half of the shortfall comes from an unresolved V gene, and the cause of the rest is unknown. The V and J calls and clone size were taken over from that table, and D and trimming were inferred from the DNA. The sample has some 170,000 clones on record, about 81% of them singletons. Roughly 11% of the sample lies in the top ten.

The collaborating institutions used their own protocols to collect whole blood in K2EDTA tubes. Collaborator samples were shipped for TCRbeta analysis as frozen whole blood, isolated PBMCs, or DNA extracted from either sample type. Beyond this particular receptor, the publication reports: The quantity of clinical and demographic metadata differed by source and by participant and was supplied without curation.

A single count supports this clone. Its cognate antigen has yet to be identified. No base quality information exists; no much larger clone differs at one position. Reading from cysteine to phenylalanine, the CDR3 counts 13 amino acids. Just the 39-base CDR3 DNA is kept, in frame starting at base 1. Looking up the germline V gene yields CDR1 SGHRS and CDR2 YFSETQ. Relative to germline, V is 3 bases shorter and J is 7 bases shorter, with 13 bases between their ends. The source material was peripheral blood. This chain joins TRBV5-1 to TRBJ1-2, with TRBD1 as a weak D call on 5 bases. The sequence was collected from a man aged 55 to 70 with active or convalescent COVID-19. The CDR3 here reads CASSSSAGRGYTF. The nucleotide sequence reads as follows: TGCGCCAGCAGCTCCTCCGCGGGGCGTGGCTACACCTTC. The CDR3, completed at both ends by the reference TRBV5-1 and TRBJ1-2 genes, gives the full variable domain KAGVTQTPRYLIKTRGQQVTLSCSPISGHRSVSWYQQTPGQGLQFLFEYFSETQRNKGNFPGRFSGRQFSNSRSEMNVSTLELGDSALYLCASSSSAGRGYTFGSGTRLTVV.